Following are 25 T cell receptor beta chains from one sample sequenced in a study of blood T cell repertoires in COVID-19. Only in-frame clones appear in the TCRdb table, and some are missing; sequencing was by immunoSEQ multiplex PCR. Here the sample spans roughly 130,000 clones, about four fifths being singletons. The sample comprised peripheral blood. These TCRs come from a woman in her forties or fifties with acute or convalescent COVID-19.

Comments on this clone: The sample contains more than one DNA sequence encoding this CDR3. The chain is built from TRBV18 and TRBJ1-5; D perhaps matches TRBD1 (6 bases). Deletions cut 2 bases from V and 7 bases from J, with 9 bases between. The germline gives CDR1 KGHSH, CDR2 LQKENI. This CDR3 comprises 13 residues. CDR3 amino acids: CASSPTGNQPQHF. The CDR3 DNA sequence: TGTGCCAGCTCACCAACAGGGAACCAGCCCCAGCATTTT.

The chain links TRBV3-1 (or the pseudogene TRBV3-2) to TRBJ2-1; D perhaps matches TRBD1 (5 bases). The CDR3 spans 15 residues. V lost 4 bases to trimming and J lost 1 base, with 11 bases between them. From germline, CDR1 is LGHDT and CDR2 YNNKEL (reference sequence). CDR3 loop: CASSPDTHSYNEQFF. DNA for the CDR3: TGTGCCAGCAGCCCGGACACCCATTCCTACAATGAGCAGTTCTTC.

V gene TRBV5-1 combines with J gene TRBJ1-1, with D unresolved. The CDR3 runs 14 residues. Trimming shortened V by 5 bases and J by 0 bases, and 11 bases separated the two germline ends. CDR1 and CDR2 (germline): SGHRS, YFSETQ. The CDR3 loop is CASSPGWLNTEAFF. The DNA of the CDR3 is TGCGCCAGCAGTCCGGGTTGGTTGAACACTGAAGCTTTCTTT.

The V gene is TRBV12-3 or TRBV12-4, the J gene TRBJ1-1; D possibly corresponds to TRBD1 (5 bases). CDR3 length: 13 residues. V was pared by 3 bases and J by 6 bases, with 11 bases between. The CDR3 sequence: CASSLSRAAEAFF. The CDR3 DNA sequence: TGTGCCAGCAGTTTGTCCAGGGCGGCTGAAGCTTTCTTT.

V gene TRBV6-1 combines with J gene TRBJ1-1, with a tentative D call TRBD1 (6 bases). This CDR3 has 14 amino acids. Germline CDR1 reads MNHNS; CDR2 reads SASEGT. Trimming removed 2 bases from V and 11 bases from J, with 18 bases in between. CDR3 nucleotide sequence: TGTGCCAGCAGTGAAACTACTATAAGGGGGATGGCTTTCTTT. Its translation is CASSETTIRGMAFF.

J is TRBJ1-1 and V is TRBV25-1; TRBD1 is a possible D gene (6 bases). Trimming removed 4 bases at V and 1 base at J, with 13 bases between. The CDR3 runs to 15 residues. Germline CDR1 reads MGHDK; CDR2 reads SYGVNS. The CDR3 sequence is CASSVSGARNTEAFF. CDR3 DNA: TGTGCCAGCAGTGTCTCAGGGGCGAGGAACACTGAAGCTTTCTTT.

The V call is TRBV7-8, the J call TRBJ2-3; 8 bases are shared with TRBD2. Germline CDR1 reads SGHVS; CDR2 reads FQNEAQ. The J segment lost 6 bases and the V segment lost 3 bases, leaving 11 bases of the junction unmatched. This CDR3 region has 16 residues. CDR3 sequence reads: CASSLDSGVLEDTQYF. The CDR3 coding sequence is TGTGCCAGCAGCTTGGATAGCGGGGTCCTGGAGGATACGCAGTATTTT.

This chain uses TRBV18 with TRBJ2-1; TRBD2 matches at 10 bases. Per the germline V gene, CDR1 is KGHSH and CDR2 is LQKENI. The CDR3 is 15 amino acids. V shed 2 bases and J 6 bases; nucleotides not matched to a gene: 4. The CDR3 DNA sequence: TGTGCCAGCTCACCATCAAGCGGGGGGGTCAATGAGCAGTTCTTC. Translating gives CASSPSSGGVNEQFF.

This rearrangement joins TRBV2 to TRBJ1-4; 7 bases are a match to TRBD1. V lost 4 bases to trimming and J lost 5 bases; unmatched junction nucleotides: 7. CDR1 SNHLY and CDR2 FYNNEI come from the germline V gene. The CDR3 totals 15 residues. This chain's CDR3 is CASSGPGQSNEKLFF. The DNA for the CDR3 is TGTGCCAGCAGTGGACCGGGACAGTCGAATGAAAAACTGTTTTTT.

The rearrangement uses TRBV7-8 and TRBJ2-7; 9 nucleotides match TRBD1. CDR3 length equals 15 residues. The V and J ends lost 5 bases and 3 bases, in that order; junction bases with no gene match: 8. Germline CDR1 and CDR2: SGHVS and FQNEAQ. DNA for the CDR3: TGTGCCAGCAGCCAATGGACAGGGGAGGACTACGAGCAGTACTTC. Its protein is CASSQWTGEDYEQYF.

V usage is TRBV19 and J usage is TRBJ1-2; TRBD1 matches 9 bases. The trim removed 6 bases at V and 9 bases at J, leaving 11 bases unmatched. Germline V gene lookup returns CDR1 LNHDA and CDR2 SQIVND (reference sequence). CDR3 length: 14 residues. This CDR3 is CASSYLGTGKSYTF. CDR3 nucleotide sequence: TGTGCCAGTAGCTACCTCGGGACAGGGAAGAGCTACACCTTC.

The chain recombines TRBV7-7 with TRBJ2-3; 9 bases are a match to TRBD1. The CDR3 spans 13 residues. The germline CDR1 and CDR2 sequences are SSHAT and FNYEAQ (reference sequence). V lost 10 bases to trimming and J lost 5 bases; unmatched junction nucleotides: 7. The CDR3 DNA reads TGTGCCATCTGGGACAGGGTTAAAGATACGCAGTATTTT. This sequence encodes CAIWDRVKDTQYF.

V and J are TRBV7-2 and TRBJ1-1, with 7 bases matching TRBD1. Germline V gene sequence: CDR1 SGHTA, CDR2 FQGNSA. V dropped 3 bases and J dropped 5; count of bases not matched to a gene: 12. CDR3 length equals 16 residues. CDR3 DNA sequence: TGTGCCAGCAGCTTGATCGGAGGGGGCAGGGGTACTGAAGCTTTCTTT. Translating it yields CASSLIGGGRGTEAFF.

V gene TRBV18 combines with J gene TRBJ2-1; 7 bases agree with TRBD2. Germline V CDR1 and CDR2: KGHSH, LQKENI. J was trimmed by 0 bases and V by 5 bases; bases with no gene match: 7. This CDR3 comprises 16 residues. This chain's CDR3 is CASSGLDYSSYNEQFF. The CDR3 coding sequence is TGTGCCAGCTCAGGACTAGACTACAGCTCCTACAATGAGCAGTTCTTC.

V and J are TRBV21-1 and TRBJ2-3; the DNA was not compared with TRBD1, the D call given in the table. TRBV21-1 is a pseudogene. The CDR3 has 15 residues. The CDR3 nucleotides read TGTGCCAGCAGGAATCAGGGGCTCCGCACAGATACGCAGTATTTT. Its translation: CASRNQGLRTDTQYF.

The CDR3 nucleotides are TGTGCCAGCAATTATTTCGCCAGGACTTTGAATTCATACGAGCAGTACTTC. It encodes CASNYFARTLNSYEQYF. The chain is built from TRBV5-8 and TRBJ2-7, with D tentatively TRBD2 (5 bases). The germline gives CDR1 SGHTS, CDR2 YDEGEE. The CDR3 loop spans 17 amino acids. V lost 6 bases and J 4 bases, leaving 26 bases between the germline ends.

The chain employs TRBV5-1 and TRBJ1-1, with D possibly being TRBD1 (6 bases). Germline CDR1 reads SGHRS; CDR2 reads YFSETQ. Trimming pared 2 bases from V and 0 bases from J, leaving 14 bases between. The CDR3 consists of 16 residues. The DNA of the CDR3 is TGCGCCAGCAGCTTAGCGGGGGCGACTATGAACACTGAAGCTTTCTTT. It yields the protein CASSLAGATMNTEAFF. Supplemented by reference TRBV5-1 and TRBJ1-1, the full variable domain reads KAGVTQTPRYLIKTRGQQVTLSCSPISGHRSVSWYQQTPGQGLQFLFEYFSETQRNKGNFPGRFSGRQFSNSRSEMNVSTLELGDSALYLCASSLAGATMNTEAFFGQGTRLTVV.

The chain joins TRBV5-6 to TRBJ1-2; 7 positions agree with TRBD1. V lost 0 bases and J lost 2; bases outside the gene matches: 1. The CDR3 length is 14 residues. Germline values: CDR1 SGHDT, CDR2 YYEEEE. CDR3 nucleotides: TGTGCCAGCAGCTTGGAACAGGGGAACTATGGCTACACCTTC. Protein sequence: CASSLEQGNYGYTF.

This rearrangement joins TRBV19 to TRBJ2-1, with 7 bases fitting TRBD2. V lost 5 bases, J lost 8 bases, and 0 bases stayed unmatched. The germline gives CDR1 LNHDA, CDR2 SQIVND (reference sequence). This CDR3 has 11 amino acids. As DNA, the CDR3 is TGTGCCAGTAGTGGGAGGGATGAGCAGTTCTTC. Translating gives CASSGRDEQFF.

The rearrangement links TRBV6-6 to TRBJ1-1; possibly TRBD1 for D (5 bases). The ends were cut back, 0 bases at V and 1 base at J, with 12 bases in the middle. CDR1 MNHNY and CDR2 SVGAGI come from the germline V gene (reference sequence). This CDR3 is built from 16 residues. CDR3 in amino acids: CASSYSFGTSNTEAFF. The CDR3 DNA sequence: TGTGCCAGCAGTTACTCGTTTGGGACTTCGAACACTGAAGCTTTCTTT.

This clone was recorded once. V is TRBV5-1 and J is TRBJ2-5; a possible D gene is TRBD1 (6 bases). The CDR3 runs 17 residues. Germline CDR1 SGHRS, CDR2 YFSETQ. V gave up 0 bases and J gave up 4 bases, with 19 bases separating them. CDR3 in DNA: TGCGCCAGCAGCTTGGTCGGCAGGGGCTCCCAAGGAGAGACCCAGTACTTC. Its translation is CASSLVGRGSQGETQYF.

The chain carries TRBV7-8 and TRBJ2-2; D gene ambiguous. The CDR3 totals 16 residues. Trimming took 1 base from V and 3 from J, leaving 12 bases between them. Per the germline V gene, CDR1 is SGHVS and CDR2 is FQNEAQ. The CDR3 here is CASSLVRSRDTGELFF. DNA of the CDR3: TGTGCCAGCAGCTTAGTGCGGTCCCGGGACACCGGGGAGCTGTTTTTT.

This chain uses TRBV15 with TRBJ1-2; D unclear. V was trimmed by 0 bases and J by 4 bases, leaving 6 bases between them. Germline CDR1 reads LNHNV; CDR2 reads YYDKDF (reference sequence). This CDR3 is 13 amino acids long. The CDR3 loop is CATSRERGYGYTF. The CDR3 nucleotides are TGTGCCACCAGCAGAGAAAGAGGCTATGGCTACACCTTC.

This clone has a handful of counts. The chain combines TRBV20-1 with TRBJ2-7; the D gene is possibly TRBD1 (6 bases). The CDR3 loop spans 14 amino acids. The germline gives CDR1 DFQATT, CDR2 SNEGSKA (reference sequence). Trimming stripped 3 bases from V and 4 bases from J, with 16 bases between. The CDR3 bases are TGCAGTGCTAGTGACGAAGGGGGTAGGTACGAGCAGTACTTC. Translated: CSASDEGGRYEQYF.

The gene calls are TRBV7-8 and TRBJ2-1, with 11 bases identical to TRBD1. V was pared by 5 bases and J by 9 bases, with 9 bases of the junction left unmatched. This CDR3 region has 15 residues. CDR1 and CDR2 (germline): SGHVS, FQNEAQ. CDR3: CASSQNPGQGGEQFF. In nucleotides, the CDR3 is TGTGCCAGCAGCCAGAATCCGGGACAGGGGGGTGAGCAGTTCTTC.